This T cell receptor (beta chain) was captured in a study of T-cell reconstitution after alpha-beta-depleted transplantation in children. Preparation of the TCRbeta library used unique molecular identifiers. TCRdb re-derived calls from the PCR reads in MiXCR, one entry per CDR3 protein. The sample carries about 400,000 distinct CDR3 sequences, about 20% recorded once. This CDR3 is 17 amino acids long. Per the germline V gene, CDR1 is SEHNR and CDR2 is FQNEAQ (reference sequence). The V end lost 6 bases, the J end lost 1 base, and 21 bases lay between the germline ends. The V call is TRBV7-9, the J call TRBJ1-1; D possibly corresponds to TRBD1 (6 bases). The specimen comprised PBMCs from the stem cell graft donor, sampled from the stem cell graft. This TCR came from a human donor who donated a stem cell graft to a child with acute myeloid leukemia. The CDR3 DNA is TGTGCCAGCAGAGACCACCCCAGGGGATCAGGGAACACTGAAGCTTTCTTT. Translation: CASRDHPRGSGNTEAFF.